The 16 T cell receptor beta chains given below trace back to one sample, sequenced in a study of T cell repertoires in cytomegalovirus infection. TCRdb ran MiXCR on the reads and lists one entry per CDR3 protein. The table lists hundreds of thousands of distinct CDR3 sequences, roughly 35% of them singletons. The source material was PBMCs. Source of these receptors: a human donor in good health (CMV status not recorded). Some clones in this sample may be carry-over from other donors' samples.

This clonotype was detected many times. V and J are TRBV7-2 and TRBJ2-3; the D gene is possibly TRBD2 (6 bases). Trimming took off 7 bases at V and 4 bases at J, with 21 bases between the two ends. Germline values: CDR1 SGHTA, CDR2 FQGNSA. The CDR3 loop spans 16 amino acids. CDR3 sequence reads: CASTQWTGGISDTQYF. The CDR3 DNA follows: TGTGCCAGCACCCAATGGACCGGCGGGATTTCAGATACGCAGTATTTT. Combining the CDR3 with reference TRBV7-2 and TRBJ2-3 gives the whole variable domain GAGVSQSPSNKVTEKGKDVELRCDPISGHTALYWYRQSLGQGLEFLIYFQGNSAPDKSGLPSDRFSAERTGGSVSTLTIQRTQQEDSAVYLCASTQWTGGISDTQYFGPGTRLTVL.

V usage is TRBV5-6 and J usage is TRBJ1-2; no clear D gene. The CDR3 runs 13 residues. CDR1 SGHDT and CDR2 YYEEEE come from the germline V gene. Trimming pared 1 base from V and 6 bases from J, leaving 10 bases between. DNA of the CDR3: TGTGCCAGCAGCTTGAACGGGGTAGATGGCTACACCTTC. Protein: CASSLNGVDGYTF.

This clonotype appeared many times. In nucleotides, the CDR3 is TGTGCCAGCAGCTTACTTTTCCCCGGCAACGAGCAGTACTTC. It is translated as CASSLLFPGNEQYF. The chain employs TRBV7-2 and TRBJ2-7; D uncertain. The germline gives CDR1 SGHTA, CDR2 FQGNSA. V shed 2 bases and J shed 5 bases, with 13 bases lying between them. The CDR3 sequence is 14 residues long.

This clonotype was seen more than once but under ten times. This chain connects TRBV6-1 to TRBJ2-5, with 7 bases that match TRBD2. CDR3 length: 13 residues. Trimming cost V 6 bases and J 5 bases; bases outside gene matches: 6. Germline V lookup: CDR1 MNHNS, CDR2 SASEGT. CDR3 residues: CASRTTSRETQYF. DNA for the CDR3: TGTGCCAGCAGGACGACTAGCCGGGAGACCCAGTACTTC.

In nucleotides, the CDR3 is TGTGCCAGCAGCAGCGGGACAGGAGTGAAGGCTTTCTTT. Residues: CASSSGTGVKAFF. The chain combines TRBV7-9 with TRBJ1-1; 8 bases line up with TRBD1. CDR3 length: 13 residues. Germline CDR1 reads SEHNR; CDR2 reads FQNEAQ (reference sequence). Trimming took 5 bases from V and 11 from J; bases not matched to a gene: 10.

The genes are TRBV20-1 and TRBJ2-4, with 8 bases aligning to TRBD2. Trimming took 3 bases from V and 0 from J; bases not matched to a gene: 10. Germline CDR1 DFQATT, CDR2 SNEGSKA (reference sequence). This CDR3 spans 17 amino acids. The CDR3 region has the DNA TGCAGTGCTAGCATACACCTAGCGGGCCTAGCCAAAAACATTCAGTACTTC. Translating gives CSASIHLAGLAKNIQYF.

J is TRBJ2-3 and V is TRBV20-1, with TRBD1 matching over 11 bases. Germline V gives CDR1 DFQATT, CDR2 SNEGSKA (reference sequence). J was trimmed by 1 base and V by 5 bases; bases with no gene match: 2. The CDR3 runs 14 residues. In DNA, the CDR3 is TGCAGTGCTTCGGACAGGGGGCGCACAGATACGCAGTATTTT. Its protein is CSASDRGRTDTQYF.

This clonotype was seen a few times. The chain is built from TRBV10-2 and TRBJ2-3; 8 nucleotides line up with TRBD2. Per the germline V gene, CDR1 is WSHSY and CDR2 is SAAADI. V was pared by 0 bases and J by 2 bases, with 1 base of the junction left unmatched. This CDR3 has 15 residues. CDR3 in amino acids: CASSESSGATDTQYF. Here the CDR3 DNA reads TGCGCCAGCAGTGAGTCTAGCGGGGCCACAGATACGCAGTATTTT.

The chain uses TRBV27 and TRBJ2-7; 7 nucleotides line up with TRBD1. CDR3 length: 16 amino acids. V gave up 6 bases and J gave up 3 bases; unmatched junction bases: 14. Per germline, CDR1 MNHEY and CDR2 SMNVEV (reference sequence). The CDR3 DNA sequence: TGTGCCAGCAGCCTCTCCTCGGGACAGTACTTCTACGAGCAGTACTTC. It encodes CASSLSSGQYFYEQYF.

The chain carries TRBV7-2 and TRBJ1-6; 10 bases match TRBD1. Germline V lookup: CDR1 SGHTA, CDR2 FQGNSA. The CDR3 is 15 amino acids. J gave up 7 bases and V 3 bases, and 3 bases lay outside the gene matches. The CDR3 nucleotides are TGTGCCAGCAGCTTTTGGACAGGGGGGAATTCACCCCTCCACTTT. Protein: CASSFWTGGNSPLHF.

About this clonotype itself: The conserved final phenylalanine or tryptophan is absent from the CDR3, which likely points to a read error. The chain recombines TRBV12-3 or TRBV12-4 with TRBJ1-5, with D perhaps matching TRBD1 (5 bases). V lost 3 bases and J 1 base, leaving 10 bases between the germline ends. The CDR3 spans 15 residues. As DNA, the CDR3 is TGTGCCAGCAGTTTTCTCAGGGAAAGCAATCAGCCCCAGCATGTT. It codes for CASSFLRESNQPQHV.

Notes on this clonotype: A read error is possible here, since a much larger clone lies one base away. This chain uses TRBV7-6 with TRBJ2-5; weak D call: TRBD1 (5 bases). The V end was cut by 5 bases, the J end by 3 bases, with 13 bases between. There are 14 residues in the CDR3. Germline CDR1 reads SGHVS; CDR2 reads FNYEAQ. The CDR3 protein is CASSLRQLEETQYF. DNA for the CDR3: TGTGCCAGCAGCCTAAGACAGCTCGAAGAGACCCAGTACTTC.

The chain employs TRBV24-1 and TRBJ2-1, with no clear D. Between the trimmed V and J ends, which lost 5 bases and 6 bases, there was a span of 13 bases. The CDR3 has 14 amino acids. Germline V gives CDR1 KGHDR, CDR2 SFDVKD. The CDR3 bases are TGTGCCACCAGTGGAAGGGTCTCTCGCAATGAGCAGTTCTTC. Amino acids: CATSGRVSRNEQFF.

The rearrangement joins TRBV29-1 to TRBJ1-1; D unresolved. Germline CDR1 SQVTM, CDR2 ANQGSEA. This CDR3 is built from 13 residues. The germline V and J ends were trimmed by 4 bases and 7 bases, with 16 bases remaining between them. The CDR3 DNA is TGCAGCGTTGCCCCGAGGAGGGTTAATGAAGCTTTCTTT. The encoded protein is CSVAPRRVNEAFF.

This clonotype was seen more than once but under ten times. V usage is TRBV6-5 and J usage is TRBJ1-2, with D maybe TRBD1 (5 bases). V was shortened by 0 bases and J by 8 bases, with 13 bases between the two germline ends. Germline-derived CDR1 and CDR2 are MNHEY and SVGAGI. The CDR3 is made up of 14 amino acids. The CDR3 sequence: CASSYSAGFDGYTF. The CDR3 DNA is TGTGCCAGCAGTTACTCGGCAGGGTTCGACGGCTACACCTTC.

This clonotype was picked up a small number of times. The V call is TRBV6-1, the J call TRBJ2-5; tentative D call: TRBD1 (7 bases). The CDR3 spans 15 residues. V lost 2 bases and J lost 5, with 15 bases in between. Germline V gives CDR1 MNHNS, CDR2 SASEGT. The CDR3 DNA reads TGTGCCAGCAGTGAACCAGCAGGGGGGAAGGAGACCCAGTACTTC. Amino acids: CASSEPAGGKETQYF.